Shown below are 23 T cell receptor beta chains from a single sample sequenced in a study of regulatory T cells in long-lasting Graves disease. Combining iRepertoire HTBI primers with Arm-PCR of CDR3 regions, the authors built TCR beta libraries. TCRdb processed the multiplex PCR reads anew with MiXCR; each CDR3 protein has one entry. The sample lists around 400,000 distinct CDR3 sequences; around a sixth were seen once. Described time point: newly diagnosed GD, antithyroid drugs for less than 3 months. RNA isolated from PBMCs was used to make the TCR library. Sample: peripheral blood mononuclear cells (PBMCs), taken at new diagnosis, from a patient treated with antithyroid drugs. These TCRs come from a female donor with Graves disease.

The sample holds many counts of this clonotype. CDR3 in DNA: TGTGCCAGCAGAACGACTAGCCCCGTAGATACGCAGTATTTT. It specifies CASRTTSPVDTQYF. This chain uses TRBV6-2 or TRBV6-3 with TRBJ2-3; 7 positions match TRBD2. V was clipped by 6 bases and J by 5 bases; unmatched bases: 8. Germline V gene sequence: CDR1 MNHEY, CDR2 SVGEGT. The CDR3 is 14 residues long.

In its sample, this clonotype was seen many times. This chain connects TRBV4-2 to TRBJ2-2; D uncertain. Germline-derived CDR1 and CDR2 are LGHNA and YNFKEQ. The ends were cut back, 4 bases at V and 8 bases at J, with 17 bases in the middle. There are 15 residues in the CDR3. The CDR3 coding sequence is TGTGCCAGCAGCCCCCTGGGTTTCGCGGCTGGGGAGCTGTTTTTT. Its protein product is CASSPLGFAAGELFF.

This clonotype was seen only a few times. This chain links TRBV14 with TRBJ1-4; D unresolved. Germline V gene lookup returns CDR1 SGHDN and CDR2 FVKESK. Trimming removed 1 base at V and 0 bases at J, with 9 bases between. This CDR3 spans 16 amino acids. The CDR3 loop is CASSQGEGSTNEKLFF. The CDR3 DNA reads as TGTGCCAGCAGCCAAGGCGAAGGGTCAACTAATGAAAAACTGTTTTTT.

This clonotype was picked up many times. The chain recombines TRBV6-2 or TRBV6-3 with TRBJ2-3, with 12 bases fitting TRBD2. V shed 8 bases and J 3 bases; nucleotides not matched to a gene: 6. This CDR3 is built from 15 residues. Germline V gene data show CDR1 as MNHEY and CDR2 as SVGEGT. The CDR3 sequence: CASHKLAGGTDTQYF. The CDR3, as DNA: TGTGCCAGCCATAAACTAGCGGGAGGAACAGATACGCAGTATTTT.

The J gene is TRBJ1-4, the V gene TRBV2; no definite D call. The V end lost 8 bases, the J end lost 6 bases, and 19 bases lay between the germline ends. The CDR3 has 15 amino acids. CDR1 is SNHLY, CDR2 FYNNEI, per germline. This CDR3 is CASGLEARRYEKLFF. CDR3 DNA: TGTGCCAGCGGTTTAGAGGCTAGACGTTATGAAAAACTGTTTTTT.

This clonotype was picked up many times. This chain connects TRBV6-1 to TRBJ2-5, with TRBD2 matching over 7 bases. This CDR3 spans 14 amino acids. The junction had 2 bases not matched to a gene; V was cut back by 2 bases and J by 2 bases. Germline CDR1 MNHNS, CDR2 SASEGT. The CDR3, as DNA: TGTGCCAGCAGTGAACTAGCGGCTCAAGAGACCCAGTACTTC. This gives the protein CASSELAAQETQYF.

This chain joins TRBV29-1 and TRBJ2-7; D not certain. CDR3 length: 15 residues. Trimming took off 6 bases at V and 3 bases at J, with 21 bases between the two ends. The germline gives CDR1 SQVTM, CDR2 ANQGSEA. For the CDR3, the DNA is TGCAGCGTCATCAAAGTAGGCCCCTCATACTACGAGCAGTACTTC. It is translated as CSVIKVGPSYYEQYF.

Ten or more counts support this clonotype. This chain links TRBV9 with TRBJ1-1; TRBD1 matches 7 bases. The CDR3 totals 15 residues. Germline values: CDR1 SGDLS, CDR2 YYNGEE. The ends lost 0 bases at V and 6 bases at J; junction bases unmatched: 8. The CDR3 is CASSVAEGAYPEAFF. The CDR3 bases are TGTGCCAGCAGCGTAGCTGAGGGGGCCTACCCTGAAGCTTTCTTT.

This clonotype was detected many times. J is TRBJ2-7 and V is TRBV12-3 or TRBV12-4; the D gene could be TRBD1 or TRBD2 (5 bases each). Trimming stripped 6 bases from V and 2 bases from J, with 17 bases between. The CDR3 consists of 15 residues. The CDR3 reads CASSPQGLGAYEQYF. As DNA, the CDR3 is TGTGCCAGCAGCCCACAAGGACTGGGGGCCTACGAGCAGTACTTC.

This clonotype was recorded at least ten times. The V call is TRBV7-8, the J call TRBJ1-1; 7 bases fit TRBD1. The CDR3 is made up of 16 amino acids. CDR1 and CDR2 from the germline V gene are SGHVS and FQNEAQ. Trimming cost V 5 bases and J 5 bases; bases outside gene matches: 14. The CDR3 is CASSPHRYSGGTEAFF. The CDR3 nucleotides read TGTGCCAGCAGCCCACATCGTTATTCAGGGGGTACTGAAGCTTTCTTT. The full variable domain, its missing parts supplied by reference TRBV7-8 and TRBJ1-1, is GAGVSQSPRYKVAKRGQDVALRCDPISGHVSLFWYQQALGQGPEFLTYFQNEAQLDKSGLPSDRFFAERPEGSVSTLKIQRTQQEDSAVYLCASSPHRYSGGTEAFFGQGTRLTVV.

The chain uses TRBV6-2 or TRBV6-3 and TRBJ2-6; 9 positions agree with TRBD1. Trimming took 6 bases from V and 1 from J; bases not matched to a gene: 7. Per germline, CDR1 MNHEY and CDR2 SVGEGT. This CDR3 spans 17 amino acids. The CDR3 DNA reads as TGTGCCAGCAGAGGGACAGGGAGGACATCTGGGGCCAACGTCCTGACTTTC. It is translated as CASRGTGRTSGANVLTF.

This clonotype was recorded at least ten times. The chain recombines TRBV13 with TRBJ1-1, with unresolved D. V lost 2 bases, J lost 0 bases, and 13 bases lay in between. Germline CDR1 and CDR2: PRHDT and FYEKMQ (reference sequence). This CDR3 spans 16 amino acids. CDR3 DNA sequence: TGTGCCAGCAGCTTATCCGGACGTTACATGAACACTGAAGCTTTCTTT. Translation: CASSLSGRYMNTEAFF.

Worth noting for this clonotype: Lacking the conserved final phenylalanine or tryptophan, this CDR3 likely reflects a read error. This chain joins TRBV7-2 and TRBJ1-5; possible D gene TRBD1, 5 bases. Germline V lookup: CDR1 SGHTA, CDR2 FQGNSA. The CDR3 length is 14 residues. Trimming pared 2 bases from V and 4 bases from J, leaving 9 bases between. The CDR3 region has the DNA TGTGCCAGCAGCTTACTGGGGGGGAATCAGCCCCAGCATTCT. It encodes CASSLLGGNQPQHS.

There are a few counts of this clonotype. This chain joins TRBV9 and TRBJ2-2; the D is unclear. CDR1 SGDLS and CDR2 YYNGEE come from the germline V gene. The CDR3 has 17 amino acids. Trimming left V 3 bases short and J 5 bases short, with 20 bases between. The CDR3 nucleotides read TGTGCCAGCAGCGGGCTGGTGCAACCACGAAAGACCGGGGAGCTGTTTTTT. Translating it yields CASSGLVQPRKTGELFF.

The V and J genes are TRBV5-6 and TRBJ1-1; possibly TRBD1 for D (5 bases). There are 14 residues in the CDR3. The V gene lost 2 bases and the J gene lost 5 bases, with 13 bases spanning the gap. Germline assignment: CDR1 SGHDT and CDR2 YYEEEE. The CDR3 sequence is CASSFQGSMTEAFF. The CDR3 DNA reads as TGTGCCAGCAGCTTTCAGGGAAGTATGACTGAAGCTTTCTTT.

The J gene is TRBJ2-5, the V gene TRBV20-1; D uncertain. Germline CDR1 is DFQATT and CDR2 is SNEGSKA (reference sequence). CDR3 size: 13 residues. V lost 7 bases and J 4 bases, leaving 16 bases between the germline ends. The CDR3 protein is CSGYLASGETQYF. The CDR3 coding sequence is TGCAGTGGATATTTAGCTAGTGGAGAGACCCAGTACTTC.

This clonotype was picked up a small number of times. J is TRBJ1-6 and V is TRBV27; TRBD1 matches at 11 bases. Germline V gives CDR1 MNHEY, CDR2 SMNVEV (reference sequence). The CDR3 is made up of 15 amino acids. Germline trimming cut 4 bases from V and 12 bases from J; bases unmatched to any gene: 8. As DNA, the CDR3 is TGTGCCAGCAGTTCTACACCCGGGACAGGGGGACCCCTCCACTTT. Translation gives CASSSTPGTGGPLHF.

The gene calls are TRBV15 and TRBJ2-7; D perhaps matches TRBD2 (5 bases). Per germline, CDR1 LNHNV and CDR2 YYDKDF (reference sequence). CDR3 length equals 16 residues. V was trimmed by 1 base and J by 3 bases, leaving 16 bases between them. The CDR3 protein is CATSRAREGPFYEQYF. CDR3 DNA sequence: TGTGCCACCAGCAGAGCCCGCGAGGGTCCCTTCTACGAGCAGTACTTC.

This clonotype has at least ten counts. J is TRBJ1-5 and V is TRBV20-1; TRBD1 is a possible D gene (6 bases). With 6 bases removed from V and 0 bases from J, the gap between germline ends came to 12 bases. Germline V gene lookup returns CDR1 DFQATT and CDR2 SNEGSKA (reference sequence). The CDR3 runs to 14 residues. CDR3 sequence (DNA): TGCAGTGCAAACCAGGGGTTTAGCAATCAGCCCCAGCATTTT. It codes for CSANQGFSNQPQHF.

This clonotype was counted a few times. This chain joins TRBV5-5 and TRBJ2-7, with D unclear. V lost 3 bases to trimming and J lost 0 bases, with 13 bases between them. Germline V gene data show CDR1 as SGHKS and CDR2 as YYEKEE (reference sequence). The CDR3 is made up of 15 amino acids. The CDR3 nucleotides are TGTGCCAGCAGCTCGCAGGCCACGTCCTCCTACGAGCAGTACTTC. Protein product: CASSSQATSSYEQYF.

CDR3 sequence reads: CASSWSMSEQFNQPQHF. The DNA of the CDR3 is TGTGCCAGCAGCTGGTCCATGAGTGAACAGTTCAATCAGCCCCAGCATTTT. This sequence joins TRBV5-6 and TRBJ1-5; no clear D gene. Trimming took off 3 bases at V and 3 bases at J, with 19 bases between the two ends. The CDR3 has 17 amino acids. Germline loops: CDR1 SGHDT, CDR2 YYEEEE.

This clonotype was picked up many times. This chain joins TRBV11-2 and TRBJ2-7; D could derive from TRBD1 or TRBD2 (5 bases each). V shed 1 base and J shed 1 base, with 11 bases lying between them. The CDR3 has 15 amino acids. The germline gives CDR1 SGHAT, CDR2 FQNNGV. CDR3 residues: CASSLGGTHSYEQYF. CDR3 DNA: TGTGCCAGCAGCTTAGGGGGGACCCATTCCTACGAGCAGTACTTC.

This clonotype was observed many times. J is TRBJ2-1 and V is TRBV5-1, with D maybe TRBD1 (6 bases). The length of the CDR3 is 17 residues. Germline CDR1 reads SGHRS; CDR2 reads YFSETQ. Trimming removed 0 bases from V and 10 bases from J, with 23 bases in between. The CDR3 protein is CASSLEVRDNGLAEQFF. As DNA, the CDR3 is TGCGCCAGCAGCTTGGAGGTCCGGGACAATGGTTTGGCAGAGCAGTTCTTC.